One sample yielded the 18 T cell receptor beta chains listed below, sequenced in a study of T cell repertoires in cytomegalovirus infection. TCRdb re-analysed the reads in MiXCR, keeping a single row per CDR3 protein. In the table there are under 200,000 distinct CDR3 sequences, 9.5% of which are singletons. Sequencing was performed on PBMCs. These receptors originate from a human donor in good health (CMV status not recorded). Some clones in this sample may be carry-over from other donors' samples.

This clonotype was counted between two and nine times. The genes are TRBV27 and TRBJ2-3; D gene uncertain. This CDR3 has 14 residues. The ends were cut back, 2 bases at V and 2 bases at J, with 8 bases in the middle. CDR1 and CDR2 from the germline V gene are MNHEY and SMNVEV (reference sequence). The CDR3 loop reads CASSLVPDTDTQYF. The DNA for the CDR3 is TGTGCCAGCAGTTTAGTTCCAGACACAGATACGCAGTATTTT.

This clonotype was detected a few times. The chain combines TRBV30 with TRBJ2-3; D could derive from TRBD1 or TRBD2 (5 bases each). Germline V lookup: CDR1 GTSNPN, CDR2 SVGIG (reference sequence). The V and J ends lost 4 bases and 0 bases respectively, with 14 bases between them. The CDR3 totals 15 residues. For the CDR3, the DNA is TGTGCCTGGACCTCCCCGGGACCCAGCACAGATACGCAGTATTTT. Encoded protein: CAWTSPGPSTDTQYF.

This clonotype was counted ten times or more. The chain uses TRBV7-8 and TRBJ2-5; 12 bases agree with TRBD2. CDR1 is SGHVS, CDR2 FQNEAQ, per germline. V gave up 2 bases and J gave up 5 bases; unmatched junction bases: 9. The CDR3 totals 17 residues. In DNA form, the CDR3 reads TGTGCCAGCAGCTTAAGATCCCTAGCGGGGGGGCGGGAGACCCAGTACTTC. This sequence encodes CASSLRSLAGGRETQYF.

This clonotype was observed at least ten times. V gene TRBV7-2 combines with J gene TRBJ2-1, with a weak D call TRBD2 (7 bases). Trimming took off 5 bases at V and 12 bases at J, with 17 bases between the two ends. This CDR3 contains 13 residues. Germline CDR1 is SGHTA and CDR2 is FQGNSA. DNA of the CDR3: TGTGCCAGCAGCCCAGCTAGGGGGGGCCGGCAGTTCTTC. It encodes CASSPARGGRQFF.

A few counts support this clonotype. CDR3 residues: CASSPNGGRTDTQYF. Written as DNA, the CDR3 is TGTGCCAGCAGCCCAAACGGGGGGCGCACAGATACGCAGTATTTT. The chain has TRBV7-3 and TRBJ2-3; D possibly corresponds to TRBD2 (7 bases). There are 15 residues in the CDR3. Trimming took off 5 bases at V and 1 base at J, with 13 bases between the two ends. Germline V gene lookup returns CDR1 SGHTA and CDR2 FQGTGA.

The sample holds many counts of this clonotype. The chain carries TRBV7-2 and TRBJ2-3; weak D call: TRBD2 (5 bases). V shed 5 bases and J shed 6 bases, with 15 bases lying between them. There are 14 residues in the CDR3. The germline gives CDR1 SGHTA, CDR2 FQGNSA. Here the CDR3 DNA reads TGTGCCAGCAGCCCACGGGGATTCAGTGATACGCAGTATTTT. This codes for CASSPRGFSDTQYF.

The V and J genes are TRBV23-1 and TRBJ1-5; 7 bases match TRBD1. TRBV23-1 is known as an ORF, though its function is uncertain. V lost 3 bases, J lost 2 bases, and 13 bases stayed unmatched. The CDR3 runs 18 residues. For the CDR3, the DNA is TGCGCCAGCAGTCACCAGGCCAGGGGGAAGTATGGCAATCAGCCCCAGCATTTT. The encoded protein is CASSHQARGKYGNQPQHF.

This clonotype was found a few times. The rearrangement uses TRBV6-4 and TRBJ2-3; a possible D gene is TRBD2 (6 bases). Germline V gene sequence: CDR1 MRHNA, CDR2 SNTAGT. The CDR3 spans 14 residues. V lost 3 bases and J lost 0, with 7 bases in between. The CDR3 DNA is TGTGCCAGCAGTGAAAGCGGGAGCACAGATACGCAGTATTTT. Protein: CASSESGSTDTQYF.

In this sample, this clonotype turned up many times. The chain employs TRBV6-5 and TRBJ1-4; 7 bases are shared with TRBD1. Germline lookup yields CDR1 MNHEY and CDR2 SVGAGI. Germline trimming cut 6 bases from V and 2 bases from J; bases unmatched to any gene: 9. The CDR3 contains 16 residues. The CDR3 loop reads CASRPTPRGTNEKLFF. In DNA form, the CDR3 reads TGTGCCAGCAGGCCTACTCCCAGGGGGACTAATGAAAAACTGTTTTTT.

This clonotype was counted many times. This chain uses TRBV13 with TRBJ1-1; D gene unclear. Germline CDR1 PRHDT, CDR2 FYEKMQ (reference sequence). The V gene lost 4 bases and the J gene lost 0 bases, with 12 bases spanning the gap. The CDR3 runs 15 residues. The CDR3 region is CASSSQTNMNTEAFF. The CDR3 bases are TGTGCCAGCAGCTCCCAGACAAATATGAACACTGAAGCTTTCTTT.

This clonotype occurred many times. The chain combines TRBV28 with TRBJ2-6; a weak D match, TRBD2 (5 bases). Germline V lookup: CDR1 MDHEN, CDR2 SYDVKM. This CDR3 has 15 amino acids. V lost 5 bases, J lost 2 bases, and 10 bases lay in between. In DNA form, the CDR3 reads TGTGCCAGCAGTACCCCCGGGGCTGGGGCCAACGTCCTGACTTTC. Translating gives CASSTPGAGANVLTF.

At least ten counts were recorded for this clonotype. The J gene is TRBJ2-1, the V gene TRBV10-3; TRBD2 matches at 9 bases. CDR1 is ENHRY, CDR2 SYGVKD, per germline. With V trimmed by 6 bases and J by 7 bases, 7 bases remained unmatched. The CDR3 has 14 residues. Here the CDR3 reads CAIRPGTSGNEQFF. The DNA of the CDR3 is TGTGCCATCAGACCCGGAACTAGCGGGAATGAGCAGTTCTTC.

CDR3 in DNA: TGCGCCAGCAGCCCGTCGGGAGGACTCACCGGGGAGCTGTTTTTT. This gives the protein CASSPSGGLTGELFF. This rearrangement joins TRBV4-3 to TRBJ2-2; 7 bases match TRBD2. This CDR3 spans 15 amino acids. Germline CDR1 LGHNA, CDR2 YSLEER. The V and J ends lost 4 bases and 4 bases, in that order; junction bases with no gene match: 6.

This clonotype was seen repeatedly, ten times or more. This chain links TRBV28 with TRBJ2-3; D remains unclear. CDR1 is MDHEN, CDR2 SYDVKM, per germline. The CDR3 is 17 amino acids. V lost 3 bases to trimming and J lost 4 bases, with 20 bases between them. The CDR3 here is CASSFLGSFSRPDTQYF. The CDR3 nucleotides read TGTGCCAGCAGTTTCCTCGGGTCTTTCTCCCGGCCAGATACGCAGTATTTT.

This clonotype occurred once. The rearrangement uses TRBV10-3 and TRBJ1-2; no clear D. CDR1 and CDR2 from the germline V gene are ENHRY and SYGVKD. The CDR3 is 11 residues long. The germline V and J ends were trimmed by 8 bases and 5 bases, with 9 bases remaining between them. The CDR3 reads CAIFGGYGYTF. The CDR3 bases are TGTGCCATCTTTGGAGGGTATGGCTACACCTTC.

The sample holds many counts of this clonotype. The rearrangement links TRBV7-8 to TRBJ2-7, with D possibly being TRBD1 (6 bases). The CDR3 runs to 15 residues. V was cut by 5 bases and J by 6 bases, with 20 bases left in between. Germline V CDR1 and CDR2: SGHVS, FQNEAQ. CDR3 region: CASSPYRVGTGEQYF. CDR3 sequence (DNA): TGTGCCAGCAGCCCTTACAGGGTTGGTACGGGCGAGCAGTACTTC.

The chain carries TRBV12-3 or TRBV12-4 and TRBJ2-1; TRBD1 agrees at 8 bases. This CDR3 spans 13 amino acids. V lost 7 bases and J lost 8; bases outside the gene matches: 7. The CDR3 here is CASKGTGGDEQFF. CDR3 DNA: TGTGCCAGCAAGGGTACAGGGGGTGATGAGCAGTTCTTC.

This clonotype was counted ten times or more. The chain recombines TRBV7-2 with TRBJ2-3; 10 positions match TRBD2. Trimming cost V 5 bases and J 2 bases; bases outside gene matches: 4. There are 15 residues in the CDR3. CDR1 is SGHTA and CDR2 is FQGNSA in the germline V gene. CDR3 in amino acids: CASSRTSGATDTQYF. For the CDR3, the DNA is TGTGCCAGCAGCCGGACTAGCGGAGCCACAGATACGCAGTATTTT.